Listed below are T cell receptor beta chains from one sample, sequenced in a study of beta chain features in type 1 diabetes. Using immunoSEQ multiplex PCR, the repertoire was profiled, and TCRdb retains in-frame clones only, with some absent. Of about 270,000 clones in the sample, 14% are singletons; the top ten hold around 0.016%. The sample was naive CD4+ T cells from blood. The receptors come from a man aged 25 to 40 with type 1 diabetes. Each CDR3 is given with its conserved first and last residue. D genes are given only for firm matches. A clone size is listed for some rows: how often the clone was seen (once, few, many), or a class if it is expanded.

d_call	v_call	j_call	clone_size	cdr3_nt	cdr3_aa
NA	TRBV10-3	TRBJ2-3	few	TGTGCCATCAGCAACACAGATACGCAGTATTTT	CAISNTDTQYF
TRBD2	TRBV9	TRBJ2-7	NA	TGTGCCAGCAGCGTAGACCCAGCGGGACCCGGCGAGCAGTACTTC	CASSVDPAGPGEQYF
TRBD2	TRBV7-2	TRBJ2-7	few	TGTGCCAGCAGCTTCTTAGTCGGGGGGAGTTACGAGCAGTACTTC	CASSFLVGGSYEQYF
TRBD2	TRBV2	TRBJ2-3	NA	TGTGCCAGCAGTGAGGAACTAGCGGGAGTAGGCACAGATACGCAGTATTTT	CASSEELAGVGTDTQYF
TRBD1	TRBV18	TRBJ1-2	NA	TGTGCCAGCCGTCCCGGGACAGGGGATGTAAATGGCTACACCTTC	CASRPGTGDVNGYTF
TRBD1	TRBV5-1	TRBJ1-1	few	TGCGCCAGCAGCTTGTCCCAGGACAGGGATTGGACTGAAGCTTTCTTT	CASSLSQDRDWTEAFF
TRBD2	TRBV5-1	TRBJ2-1	few	TGCGCCAGCAGCTTCGGACTAGGGAACAATGAGCAGTTCTTC	CASSFGLGNNEQFF
TRBD1	TRBV9	TRBJ2-7	few	TGTGCCAGCAGCTTCACAGGGGTGGGGGAGCAGTACTTC	CASSFTGVGEQYF
NA	TRBV14	TRBJ1-4	NA	TGTGCCAGCAGCCTTCGTCAGACAACTAATGAAAAACTGTTTTTT	CASSLRQTTNEKLFF
TRBD2	TRBV5-1	TRBJ2-5	NA	TGCGCCAGCAGCGTCGGGACTAGCGGGAGGGAGACCCAGTACTTC	CASSVGTSGRETQYF
TRBD1	TRBV5-4	TRBJ2-1	NA	TGTGCCAGCAGTACAGGGGCGAGGGGAGACAATGAGCAGTTCTTC	CASSTGARGDNEQFF
TRBD1	TRBV11-2	TRBJ2-7	NA	TGTGCCAGCAGCCCGGACAGGGACTACGAGCAGTACTTC	CASSPDRDYEQYF
NA	TRBV21-1	TRBJ2-7	few	TGTGCCAGCAGCCGTAGGGGTACCATCTCCTACGAGCAGTACTTC	CASSRRGTISYEQYF
TRBD2	TRBV5-1	TRBJ2-3	NA	TGCGCCAGCAGCTTGGTATCCGGGAGGGGAGATACGCAGTATTTT	CASSLVSGRGDTQYF
TRBD2	TRBV5-1	TRBJ2-1	few	TGCGCCAGCGCCCATTGGCGGGAGGGCGAGCAGTTCTTC	CASAHWREGEQFF
NA	TRBV7-2	TRBJ2-1	NA	TGTGCCAGCACCCCAGTGCGGGCCTACAATGAGCAGTTCTTC	CASTPVRAYNEQFF
NA	TRBV9	TRBJ2-7	NA	TGTGCCAGCAGCGTAGCTACGGGATCCGGCGAGCAGTACTTC	CASSVATGSGEQYF
NA	TRBV5-6	TRBJ1-5	NA	TGTGCCAGCAGCTTGGCAGATCAGCCCCAGCATTTT	CASSLADQPQHF
TRBD1	TRBV28	TRBJ1-1	NA	TGTGCCAGCAACAGCTTTATACAGGGGGAAGCTTTCTTT	CASNSFIQGEAFF
TRBD2	TRBV19	TRBJ2-1	once	TGTGCCAGTAGTTTACTAGCGGGTGTAATAGGTCGTGAGCAGTTCTTC	CASSLLAGVIGREQFF
TRBD1	TRBV7-9	TRBJ2-7	NA	TGTGCCAGCAGCTTAGCCGGGGACAGTAGCGTCGAGCAGTACTTC	CASSLAGDSSVEQYF
TRBD1	TRBV9	TRBJ1-3	NA	TGTGCCAGCAGCGGGACGACAGGGGGCTCTGGAAACACCATATATTTT	CASSGTTGGSGNTIYF
TRBD2	TRBV27	TRBJ2-3	few	TGTGCCAGCAGTCTCCACCCCAGGGGAGCGGGAGAAGGAGATACGCAGTATTTT	CASSLHPRGAGEGDTQYF
NA	TRBV7-2	TRBJ2-1	few	TGTGCCAGCGCTCGCCTGAGAAACAATGAGCAGTTCTTC	CASARLRNNEQFF
NA	TRBV18	TRBJ2-6	few	TGTGCCAGCTCACCAACGACAGGTTTCTCTGGGGCCAACGTCCTGACTTTC	CASSPTTGFSGANVLTF
NA	TRBV2	TRBJ2-1	few	TGTGCCAGCAGTGGTATAGGGGGGGAAGGGGAGCAGTTCTTC	CASSGIGGEGEQFF
NA	TRBV7-9	TRBJ2-7	few	TGTGCCAGCAGTTCCGGGACACCCCCCTACGAGCAGTACTTC	CASSSGTPPYEQYF
NA	TRBV18	TRBJ1-5	few	TGTGCCAGCTCACCGGGGGGGTGGGGCAATCAGCCCCAGCATTTT	CASSPGGWGNQPQHF